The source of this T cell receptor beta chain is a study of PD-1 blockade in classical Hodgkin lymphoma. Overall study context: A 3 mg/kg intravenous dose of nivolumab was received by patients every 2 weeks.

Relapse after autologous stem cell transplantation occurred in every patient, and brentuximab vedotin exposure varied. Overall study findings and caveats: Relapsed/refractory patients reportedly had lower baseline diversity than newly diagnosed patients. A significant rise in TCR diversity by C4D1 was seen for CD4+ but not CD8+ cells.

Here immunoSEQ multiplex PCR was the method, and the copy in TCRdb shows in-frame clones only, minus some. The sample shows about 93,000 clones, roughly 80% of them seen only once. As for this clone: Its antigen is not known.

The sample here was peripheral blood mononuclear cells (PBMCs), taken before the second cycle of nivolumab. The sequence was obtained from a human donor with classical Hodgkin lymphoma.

The CDR3 protein is CASSSYRGNEQFF. The CDR3 nucleotides are TGTGCCAGCAGCTCATACAGGGGGAATGAGCAGTTCTTC. The chain combines TRBV7-7 with TRBJ2-1; TRBD1 agrees at 8 bases. The germline gives CDR1 SSHAT, CDR2 FNYEAQ (reference sequence). This CDR3 contains 13 residues. With 4 bases clipped from V and 7 bases from J, the junction kept 3 bases outside the gene matches.